These T cell receptor beta chains were read from a single sample in a study of blood T cell repertoires in COVID-19. Assay: immunoSEQ multiplex PCR; the TCRdb copy retains only in-frame clones and omits some. Here the sample spans 150,000 to 200,000 clones, about 86% being singletons. The sample consisted of peripheral blood. All receptors derive from a man aged 18-30 years with acute or convalescent COVID-19. The CDR3 runs from the conserved cysteine through the conserved F or W. D genes are given only for firm matches. Clone size is given for some rows only: seen once, a few or many times, or a class if the clone is expanded.

size,J,V,D,DNA,CDR3
NA,TRBJ1-6,TRBV30,NA,TGTGCCTGGATCCAACAGGGTCTAAGAAATTCACCCCTCCACTTT,CAWIQQGLRNSPLHF
NA,TRBJ2-1,TRBV27,TRBD1,TGTGCCAGCACCCCCGGGACAGGGGTGTTGAGCTCCTACAATGAGCAGTTCTTC,CASTPGTGVLSSYNEQFF
NA,TRBJ1-2,TRBV11-2,NA,TGTGCCAGCAGCTTAGGCACAGGGTTTCGTGGCTACACCTTC,CASSLGTGFRGYTF
NA,TRBJ2-5,TRBV19,TRBD2,TGTGCCAGTAGTGAGTTGCGGGGGGCAAAAGAGACCCAGTACTTC,CASSELRGAKETQYF
once,TRBJ2-7,TRBV5-1,TRBD2,TGCGCCAGCAGCTCCAGCGGGGGTTTGCTCGAGCAGTACTTC,CASSSSGGLLEQYF
NA,TRBJ1-2,TRBV5-1,TRBD1,TGCGCCAGCAGCTCACCGGTGGGGACAGACGTAGCTAACTATGGCTACACCTTC,CASSSPVGTDVANYGYTF
NA,TRBJ1-1,TRBV19,NA,TGTGCCAGTAGTTTTGTGGCAGGTCAGATTGAAGCTTTCTTT,CASSFVAGQIEAFF
NA,TRBJ2-5,TRBV6-4,TRBD2,TGTGCCAGCAGTGACTCGGCGGGGGGCATCGAGACCCAGTACTTC,CASSDSAGGIETQYF
NA,TRBJ2-2,TRBV29-1,TRBD2,TGCAGCGTTGAACGGCTAGCGGACACCGGGGAGCTGTTTTTT,CSVERLADTGELFF
NA,TRBJ1-1,TRBV12-3/TRBV12-4,NA,TGTGCCAGCAGTTCAGGGGCTGAAGCTTTCTTT,CASSSGAEAFF
NA,TRBJ2-5,TRBV3-1/TRBV3-2,TRBD2,TGTGCCAGCAGCCCTTACGGGCTAGCGGGGGCAGAGACCCAGTACTTC,CASSPYGLAGAETQYF
NA,TRBJ2-7,TRBV19,NA,TGTGCCAGTAGTCCCGGACAGTTCTCCTACGAGCAGTACTTC,CASSPGQFSYEQYF
NA,TRBJ1-4,TRBV3-1/TRBV3-2,TRBD1,TGTGCCAGCAGCCGTAAGACAGGGGCAAATGAAAAACTGTTTTTT,CASSRKTGANEKLFF
NA,TRBJ1-5,TRBV12-5,NA,TGTGCTAGTGGTTTGACCCCCAACGAGGCCGTGGGCAATCAGCCCCAGCATTTT,CASGLTPNEAVGNQPQHF
NA,TRBJ2-5,TRBV5-1,TRBD1,TGCGCCAGCAGCTACCGGACAGGGCAAGAGACCCAGTACTTC,CASSYRTGQETQYF